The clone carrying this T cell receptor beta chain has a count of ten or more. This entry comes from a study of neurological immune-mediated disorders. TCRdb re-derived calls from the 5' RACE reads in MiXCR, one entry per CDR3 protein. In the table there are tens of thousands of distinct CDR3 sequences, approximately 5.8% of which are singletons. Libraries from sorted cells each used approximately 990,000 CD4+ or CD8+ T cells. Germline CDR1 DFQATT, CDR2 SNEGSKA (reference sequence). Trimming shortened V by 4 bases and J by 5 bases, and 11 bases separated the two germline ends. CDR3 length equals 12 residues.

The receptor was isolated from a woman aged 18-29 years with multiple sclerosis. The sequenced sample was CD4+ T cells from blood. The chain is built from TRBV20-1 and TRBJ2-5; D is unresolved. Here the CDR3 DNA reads TGCAGTGCTAAGACTGCCCCGGAGACCCAGTACTTC. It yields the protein CSAKTAPETQYF.